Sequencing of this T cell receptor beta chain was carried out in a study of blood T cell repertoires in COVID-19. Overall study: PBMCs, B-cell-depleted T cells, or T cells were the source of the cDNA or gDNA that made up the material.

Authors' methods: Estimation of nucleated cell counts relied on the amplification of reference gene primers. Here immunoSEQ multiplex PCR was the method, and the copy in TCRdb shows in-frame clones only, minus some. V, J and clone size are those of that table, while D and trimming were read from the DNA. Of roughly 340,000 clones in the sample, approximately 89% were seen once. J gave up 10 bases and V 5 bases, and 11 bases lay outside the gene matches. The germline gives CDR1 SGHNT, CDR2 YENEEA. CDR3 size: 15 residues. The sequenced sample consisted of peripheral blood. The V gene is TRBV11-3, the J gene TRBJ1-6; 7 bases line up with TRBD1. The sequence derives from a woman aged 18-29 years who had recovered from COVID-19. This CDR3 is CASSMRQGPRSPLHF. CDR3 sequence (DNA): TGTGCCAGCAGCATGCGACAGGGCCCCAGGTCACCCCTCCACTTT.